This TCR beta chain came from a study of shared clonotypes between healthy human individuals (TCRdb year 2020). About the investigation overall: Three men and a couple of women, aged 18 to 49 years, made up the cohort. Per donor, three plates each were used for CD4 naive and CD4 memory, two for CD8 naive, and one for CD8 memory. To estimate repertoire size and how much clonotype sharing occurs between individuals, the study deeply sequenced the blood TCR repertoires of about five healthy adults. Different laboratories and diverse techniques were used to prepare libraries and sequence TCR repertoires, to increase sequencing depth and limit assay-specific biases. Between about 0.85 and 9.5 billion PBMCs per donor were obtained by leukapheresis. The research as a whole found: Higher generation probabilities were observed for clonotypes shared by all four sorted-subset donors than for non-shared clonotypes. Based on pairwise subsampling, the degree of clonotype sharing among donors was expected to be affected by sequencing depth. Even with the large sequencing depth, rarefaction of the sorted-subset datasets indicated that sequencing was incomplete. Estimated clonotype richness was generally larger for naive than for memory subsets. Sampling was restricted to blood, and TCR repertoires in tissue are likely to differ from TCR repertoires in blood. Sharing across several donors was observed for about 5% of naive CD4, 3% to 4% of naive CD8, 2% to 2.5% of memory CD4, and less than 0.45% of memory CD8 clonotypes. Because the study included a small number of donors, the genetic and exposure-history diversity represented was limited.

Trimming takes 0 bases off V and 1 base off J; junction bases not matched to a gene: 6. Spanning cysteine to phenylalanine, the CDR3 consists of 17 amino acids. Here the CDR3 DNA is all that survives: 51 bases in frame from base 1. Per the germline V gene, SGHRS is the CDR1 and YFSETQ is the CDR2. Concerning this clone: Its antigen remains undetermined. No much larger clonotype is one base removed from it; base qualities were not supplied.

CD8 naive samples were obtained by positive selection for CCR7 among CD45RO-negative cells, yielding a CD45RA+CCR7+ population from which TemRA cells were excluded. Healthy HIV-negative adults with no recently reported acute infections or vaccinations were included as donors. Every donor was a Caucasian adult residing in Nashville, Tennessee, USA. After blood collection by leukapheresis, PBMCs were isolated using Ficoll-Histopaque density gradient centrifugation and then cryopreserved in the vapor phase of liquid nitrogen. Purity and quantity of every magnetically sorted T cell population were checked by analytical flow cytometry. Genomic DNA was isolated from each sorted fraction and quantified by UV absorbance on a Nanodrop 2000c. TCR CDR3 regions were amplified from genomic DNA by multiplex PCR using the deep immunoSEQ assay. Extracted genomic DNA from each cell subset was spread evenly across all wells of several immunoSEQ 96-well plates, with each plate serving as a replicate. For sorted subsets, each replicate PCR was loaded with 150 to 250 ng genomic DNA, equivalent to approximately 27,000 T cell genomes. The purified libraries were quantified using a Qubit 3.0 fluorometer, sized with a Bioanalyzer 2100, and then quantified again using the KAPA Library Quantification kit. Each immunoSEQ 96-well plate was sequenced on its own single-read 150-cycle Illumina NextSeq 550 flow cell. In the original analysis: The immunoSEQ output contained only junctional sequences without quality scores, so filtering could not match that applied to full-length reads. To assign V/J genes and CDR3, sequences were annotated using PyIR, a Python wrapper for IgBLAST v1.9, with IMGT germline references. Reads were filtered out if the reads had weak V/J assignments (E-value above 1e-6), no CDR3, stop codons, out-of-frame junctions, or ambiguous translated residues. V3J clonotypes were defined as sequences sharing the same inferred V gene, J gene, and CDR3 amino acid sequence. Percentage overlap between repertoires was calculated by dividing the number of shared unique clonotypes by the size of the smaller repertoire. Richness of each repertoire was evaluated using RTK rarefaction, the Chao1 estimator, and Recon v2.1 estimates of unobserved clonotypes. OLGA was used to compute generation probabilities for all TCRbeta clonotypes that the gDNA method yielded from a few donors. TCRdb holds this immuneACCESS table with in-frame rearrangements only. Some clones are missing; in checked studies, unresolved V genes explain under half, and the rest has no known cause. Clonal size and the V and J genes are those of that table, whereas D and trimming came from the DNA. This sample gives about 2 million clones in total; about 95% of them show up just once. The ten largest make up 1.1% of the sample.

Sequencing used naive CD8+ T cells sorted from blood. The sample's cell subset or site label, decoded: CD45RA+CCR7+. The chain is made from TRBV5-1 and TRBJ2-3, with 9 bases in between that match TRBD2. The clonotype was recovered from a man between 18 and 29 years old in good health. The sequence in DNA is TGCGCCAGCAGCTTGGCCCCTAGCGGGACTGGCACAGATACGCAGTATTTT. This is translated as CASSLAPSGTGTDTQYF.